The source of this TCR beta chain is a study of shared clonotypes between healthy human individuals. Original methodology: Quality scores were absent from the junction-only immunoSEQ sequences, so filtering differed. Some clones are missing from TCRdb's copy, which holds only in-frame ones; the method was immunoSEQ multiplex PCR. The V and J calls and clone size come from that table; D and trimming were worked out from the DNA. The repertoire includes roughly 1.4 million clones, about 98.5% of them detected once, and 0.36% sits in the top ten. The material sequenced was naive CD4+ T cells sorted from blood. Documented subset: CD45RA+ positively selected. The source is a man aged 30 to 45 in good health.

The CDR3 spells CASSPGQARSGNTIYF. The CDR3, as DNA: TGTGCCAGCAGCCCGGGACAGGCCCGCTCTGGAAACACCATATATTTT. The V call is TRBV5-5, the J call TRBJ1-3, with 8 positions matching TRBD1. Germline trimming cut 4 bases from V and 0 bases from J; bases unmatched to any gene: 6. Germline CDR1 SGHKS, CDR2 YYEKEE (reference sequence). The CDR3 length is 16 residues. The complete variable domain, with remaining parts taken from reference TRBV5-5 and TRBJ1-3, reads DAGVTQSPTHLIKTRGQQVTLRCSPISGHKSVSWYQQVLGQGPQFIFQYYEKEERGRGNFPDRFSARQFPNYSSELNVNALLLGDSALYLCASSPGQARSGNTIYFGEGSWLTVV.